This entry lists 18 T cell receptor beta chains sequenced from one sample in a study of blood T cells in healthy people across ages. Primers used in a second PCR of roughly 6 to 11 cycles were a sample-barcoded 5' primer and a J-beta primer mix. TCRdb reanalysed the 5' RACE reads using MiXCR and keeps one entry per CDR3 protein. Of about 1.4 million distinct CDR3 sequences detected, around 59% appear once; the ten largest clones hold roughly 7%. The sample taken for sequencing was blood. These receptors were taken from a man aged 18 to 30 in good health.

The V call is TRBV25-1, the J call TRBJ2-7, with 7 bases that match TRBD1. Per the germline V gene, CDR1 is MGHDK and CDR2 is SYGVNS. CDR3 length: 13 residues. V gave up 7 bases and J gave up 7 bases; unmatched junction bases: 10. The CDR3 protein is CASKDRTRGEQYF. The CDR3 bases are TGTGCCAGCAAGGACAGGACGCGAGGGGAGCAGTACTTC.

J is TRBJ2-3 and V is TRBV29-1; D remains ambiguous. Germline assignment: CDR1 SQVTM and CDR2 ANQGSEA. This CDR3 contains 15 residues. V dropped 7 bases and J dropped 6 bases, with 23 bases sitting between them. This CDR3 reads CSAMSWVPMEDTQYF. In nucleotides, the CDR3 is TGCAGCGCTATGTCATGGGTCCCTATGGAGGATACGCAGTATTTT.

This rearrangement joins TRBV7-9 to TRBJ2-5, with 8 bases fitting TRBD2. Germline trimming cut 1 base from V and 5 bases from J; bases unmatched to any gene: 12. Per the germline V gene, CDR1 is SEHNR and CDR2 is FQNEAQ (reference sequence). This CDR3 contains 17 residues. The CDR3 protein is CASSLGISGEASETQYF. The CDR3 nucleotides are TGTGCCAGCAGCTTAGGCATTAGCGGGGAAGCCAGCGAGACCCAGTACTTC.

This clonotype was detected only once. The genes are TRBV4-3 and TRBJ2-3, with 8 bases lining up with TRBD2. This CDR3 comprises 15 residues. CDR1 is LGHNA, CDR2 YSLEER, per germline. V lost 0 bases to trimming and J lost 6 bases; unmatched junction nucleotides: 5. CDR3 DNA: TGCGCCAGCAGCCAAGATATGGCTAGCGGGGATACGCAGTATTTT. Translation gives CASSQDMASGDTQYF.

CDR3 protein: CASSARGTSPYEQYF. In DNA form, the CDR3 reads TGCGCCAGCAGCGCCCGGGGGACTAGTCCCTACGAGCAGTACTTC. This sequence joins TRBV5-1 and TRBJ2-7, with 8 bases fitting TRBD2. V was clipped by 4 bases and J by 2 bases; unmatched bases: 8. The germline gives CDR1 SGHRS, CDR2 YFSETQ. The CDR3 has 15 amino acids.

Only a few counts were recorded for this clonotype. The rearrangement joins TRBV6-5 to TRBJ2-4; the D is unclear. In germline, CDR1 is MNHEY, CDR2 SVGAGI. V gave up 4 bases and J gave up 5 bases, with 6 bases separating them. CDR3 length: 12 amino acids. CDR3 in DNA: TGTGCCAGCAGTTCTGCTGAAAACATTCAGTACTTC. This codes for CASSSAENIQYF.

The V gene is TRBV10-3, the J gene TRBJ2-7; TRBD1 might be the D (7 bases). Trimming stripped 8 bases from V and 6 bases from J, with 20 bases between. The CDR3 totals 14 residues. CDR1 is ENHRY, CDR2 SYGVKD, per germline. The CDR3 sequence: CAISSLEGASEQYF. CDR3 DNA sequence: TGTGCCATCTCTTCACTGGAGGGGGCGAGCGAGCAGTACTTC.

This clonotype appeared a few times. V and J are TRBV10-3 and TRBJ2-3, with D uncertain. V lost 0 bases and J 6 bases, leaving 16 bases between the germline ends. The CDR3 contains 16 residues. Germline CDR1 and CDR2: ENHRY and SYGVKD. The CDR3 DNA reads TGTGCCATCAGTGAGTCGAATGGTTTTAGCCCTGATACGCAGTATTTT. Translating it yields CAISESNGFSPDTQYF.

This clonotype was picked up a small number of times. The genes are TRBV28 and TRBJ2-7, with D tentatively TRBD1 (6 bases). The CDR3 is 14 amino acids. Germline loops: CDR1 MDHEN, CDR2 SYDVKM. V was clipped by 6 bases and J by 0 bases, with 12 bases between them. CDR3 protein: CASRRTDSSYEQYF. DNA for the CDR3: TGTGCCAGCAGGAGGACAGACAGCTCCTACGAGCAGTACTTC.

This chain links TRBV29-1 with TRBJ2-3; D is uncertain. With 4 bases removed from V and 8 bases from J, the gap between germline ends came to 10 bases. The germline gives CDR1 SQVTM, CDR2 ANQGSEA. The CDR3 is made up of 11 amino acids. CDR3 bases: TGCAGCGTTGGTATGGATCCTACGCAGTATTTT. It yields the protein CSVGMDPTQYF.

The sample holds a few counts of this clonotype. The rearrangement uses TRBV7-9 and TRBJ2-5; D uncertain. This CDR3 is built from 16 residues. Germline V gives CDR1 SEHNR, CDR2 FQNEAQ (reference sequence). V lost 5 bases and J 5 bases, leaving 21 bases between the germline ends. The CDR3 reads CASSPPRGRPQETQYF. The CDR3 coding sequence is TGTGCCAGCAGCCCTCCCCGAGGTAGGCCGCAGGAGACCCAGTACTTC.

The rearrangement joins TRBV20-1 to TRBJ2-5; weak D call: TRBD2 (5 bases). This CDR3 has 10 residues. Germline V gives CDR1 DFQATT, CDR2 SNEGSKA (reference sequence). Trimming stripped 7 bases from V and 7 bases from J, with 10 bases between. CDR3 protein: CSVTRGTQYF. For the CDR3, the DNA is TGCAGTGTCACACGGGGGACCCAGTACTTC.

As concerns this clonotype: A much more abundant neighbour one base away suggests this may be a read error. The rearrangement links TRBV5-1 to TRBJ2-1, with TRBD2 identical over 11 bases. There are 15 residues in the CDR3. Germline V CDR1 and CDR2: SGHRS, YFSETQ. The CDR3 protein is CASTPLAGVSNGQFF. The CDR3 region has the DNA TGCGCCAGCACGCCACTAGCGGGAGTATCCAATGGGCAGTTCTTC.

CDR3 protein: CASSQDRRTEGYGYTF. DNA for the CDR3: TGTGCCAGCAGCCAGGACCGGAGGACAGAAGGCTATGGCTACACCTTC. This rearrangement joins TRBV14 to TRBJ1-2; TRBD1 might be the D (6 bases). The CDR3 contains 16 residues. V was pared by 3 bases and J by 4 bases, with 18 bases between. Germline assignment: CDR1 SGHDN and CDR2 FVKESK.

This rearrangement joins TRBV20-1 to TRBJ2-7; TRBD2 might be the D (6 bases). Germline CDR1 reads DFQATT; CDR2 reads SNEGSKA (reference sequence). The CDR3 length is 15 residues. V gave up 0 bases and J gave up 1 base, with 13 bases separating them. CDR3 nucleotides: TGCAGTGCTAGAGAGGGGCAGACTAGTTCCTACGAGCAGTACTTC. Protein product: CSAREGQTSSYEQYF.

The chain combines TRBV10-3 with TRBJ2-5; D gene uncertain. CDR3 length: 13 residues. V was pared by 5 bases and J by 5 bases, with 12 bases between. Germline lookup yields CDR1 ENHRY and CDR2 SYGVKD. CDR3 sequence (DNA): TGTGCCATCAGTTTGGCCCCCGAGGAGACCCAGTACTTC. Its protein is CAISLAPEETQYF.

This clonotype was recorded at least ten times. The rearrangement uses TRBV27 and TRBJ1-4, with D perhaps matching TRBD1 (6 bases). In germline, CDR1 is MNHEY, CDR2 SMNVEV (reference sequence). V was pared by 0 bases and J by 7 bases, with 12 bases between. The CDR3 is made up of 15 amino acids. The CDR3, as DNA: TGTGCCAGCAGTTTATCGAGGCCAGGGGTTGAAAAACTGTTTTTT. Amino acid sequence: CASSLSRPGVEKLFF.

Details on this clonotype: A much larger clone differs from this one at a single base, so this may be a read error. This sequence joins TRBV6-6 and TRBJ2-1, with D maybe TRBD1 (5 bases). The assigned J gene may be wrong: the sequence end matches TRBJ2-7 better. This CDR3 region has 15 residues. The V gene's germline CDR1 is MNHNY and CDR2 SVGAGI (reference sequence). The CDR3 loop reads CASRQDSGSYNEQYF. In DNA, the CDR3 is TGTGCCAGCAGGCAAGACAGTGGTTCCTACAATGAGCAGTACTTC.